A single sample gave rise to the 7 T cell receptor beta chains below, sequenced in a study of long-term antiretroviral therapy in people with HIV. Sequencing relied on immunoSEQ assay v3.0, run at survey level. Sequencing used immunoSEQ multiplex PCR; TCRdb keeps in-frame clones, though not all of them. The sample records 15,000 to 20,000 clones, 88% being singletons. The sample consisted of unsorted PBMCs, taken 0.7 years before starting antiretroviral therapy. These receptors were taken from a man aged 45-65 years with HIV.

The V call is TRBV9, the J call TRBJ2-4; D unclear. CDR3 size: 16 residues. Germline loops: CDR1 SGDLS, CDR2 YYNGEE. The V end was cut by 2 bases, the J end by 5 bases, with 17 bases between. CDR3 nucleotides: TGTGCCAGCAGCGTGGCGGCAAGTGTCAACCAAAACATTCAGTACTTC. This codes for CASSVAASVNQNIQYF.

The chain joins TRBV6-5 to TRBJ2-5; D not certain. V was shortened by 5 bases and J by 1 base, with 14 bases between the two germline ends. Germline CDR1 MNHEY, CDR2 SVGAGI. The CDR3 has 15 amino acids. The CDR3 spells CASSLTRAPQETQYF. CDR3 coding DNA: TGTGCCAGCAGTCTAACCCGGGCGCCCCAAGAGACCCAGTACTTC.

The chain combines TRBV18 with TRBJ2-3; no definite D call. V was trimmed by 3 bases and J by 0 bases, leaving 1 base between them. The CDR3 spans 12 residues. Germline V gives CDR1 KGHSH, CDR2 LQKENI. CDR3: CASSPSTDTQYF. In DNA form, the CDR3 reads TGTGCCAGCTCACCTAGCACAGATACGCAGTATTTT. Based on the CDR3 plus reference TRBV18 and TRBJ2-3, the full variable domain is NAGVMQNPRHLVRRRGQEARLRCSPMKGHSHVYWYRQLPEEGLKFMVYLQKENIIDESGMPKERFSAEFPKEGPSILRIQQVVRGDSAAYFCASSPSTDTQYFGPGTRLTVL.

This chain connects TRBV19 to TRBJ2-3; 8 bases match TRBD2. V trimming: 5 bases; J trimming: 5 bases; junction bases outside the gene matches: 9. Germline V gene sequence: CDR1 LNHDA, CDR2 SQIVND (reference sequence). This CDR3 spans 15 amino acids. Here the CDR3 reads CASSFAGGNLDTQYF. The CDR3, as DNA: TGTGCCAGTAGTTTTGCGGGAGGAAATTTAGATACGCAGTATTTT.

By frequency in the sample, this clone is large. V is TRBV9 and J is TRBJ2-1; D gene unclear. Trimming cost V 0 bases and J 8 bases, with 9 bases left between them. The CDR3 sequence is 13 residues long. CDR1 is SGDLS, CDR2 YYNGEE, per germline. The CDR3 loop is CASSVVSLDEQFF. CDR3 DNA sequence: TGTGCCAGCAGCGTAGTCTCCCTAGATGAGCAGTTCTTC.

The chain recombines TRBV27 with TRBJ2-3; D is unclear. In germline, CDR1 is MNHEY, CDR2 SMNVEV (reference sequence). CDR3 size: 16 residues. The V end was cut by 2 bases, the J end by 0 bases, with 12 bases between. The CDR3 reads CASSLVGASSTDTQYF. The CDR3 coding sequence is TGTGCCAGCAGTTTAGTAGGAGCCTCTAGCACAGATACGCAGTATTTT.

This clone was seen once. The CDR3 loop is CASSLRGEKLFF. DNA of the CDR3: TGTGCCAGCAGTTTAAGGGGAGAAAAACTGTTTTTT. The rearrangement joins TRBV28 to TRBJ1-4, with D perhaps TRBD1 (5 bases). This CDR3 is 12 amino acids long. Germline V lookup: CDR1 MDHEN, CDR2 SYDVKM. With 2 bases removed from V and 8 bases from J, the gap between germline ends came to 6 bases.